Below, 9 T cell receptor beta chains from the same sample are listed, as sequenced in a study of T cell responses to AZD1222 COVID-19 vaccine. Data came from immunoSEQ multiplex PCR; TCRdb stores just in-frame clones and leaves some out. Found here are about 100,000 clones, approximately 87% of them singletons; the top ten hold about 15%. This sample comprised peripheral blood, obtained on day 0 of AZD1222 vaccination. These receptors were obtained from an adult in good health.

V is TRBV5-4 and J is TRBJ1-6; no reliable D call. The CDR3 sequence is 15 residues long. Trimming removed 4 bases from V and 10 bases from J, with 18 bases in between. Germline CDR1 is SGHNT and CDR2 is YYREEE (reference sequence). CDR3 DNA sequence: TGTGCCAGCAGCCTGGGCCCGGGAGTGGGCTCACCCCTCCACTTT. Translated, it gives CASSLGPGVGSPLHF.

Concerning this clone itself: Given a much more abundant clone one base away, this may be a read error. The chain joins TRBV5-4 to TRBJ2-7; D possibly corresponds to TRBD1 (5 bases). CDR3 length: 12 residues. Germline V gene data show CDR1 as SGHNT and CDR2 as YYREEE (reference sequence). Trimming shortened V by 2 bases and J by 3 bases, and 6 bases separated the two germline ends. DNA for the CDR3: TGTGCCAGCAGCTTCGACAGCTACGAGCAGTACTTC. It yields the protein CASSFDSYEQYF.

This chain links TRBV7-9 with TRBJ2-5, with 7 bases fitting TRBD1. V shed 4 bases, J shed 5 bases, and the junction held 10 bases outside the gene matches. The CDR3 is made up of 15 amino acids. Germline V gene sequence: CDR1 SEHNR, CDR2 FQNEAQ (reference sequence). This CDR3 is CASSSETGRRETQYF. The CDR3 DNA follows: TGTGCCAGCAGCTCGGAGACAGGGAGAAGGGAGACCCAGTACTTC.

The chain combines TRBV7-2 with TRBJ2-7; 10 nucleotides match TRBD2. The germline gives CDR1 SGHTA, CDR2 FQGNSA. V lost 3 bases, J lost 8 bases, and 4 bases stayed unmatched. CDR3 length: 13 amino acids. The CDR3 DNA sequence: TGTGCCAGCAGCTTGGCTAGCGGGAGAAAGCAGTACTTC. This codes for CASSLASGRKQYF.

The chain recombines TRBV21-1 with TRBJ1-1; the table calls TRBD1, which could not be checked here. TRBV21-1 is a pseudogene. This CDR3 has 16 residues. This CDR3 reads CASSKARLRAVPEAFF. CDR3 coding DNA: TGTGCCAGCAGCAAAGCCAGGCTCAGGGCGGTCCCTGAAGCTTTCTTT.

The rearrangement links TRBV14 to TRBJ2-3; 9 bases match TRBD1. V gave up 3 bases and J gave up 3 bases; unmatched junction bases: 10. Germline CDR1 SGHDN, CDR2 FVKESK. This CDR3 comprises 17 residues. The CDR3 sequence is CASSQGMDRGVTDTQYF. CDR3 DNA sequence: TGTGCCAGCAGCCAGGGAATGGACAGGGGAGTGACAGATACGCAGTATTTT.

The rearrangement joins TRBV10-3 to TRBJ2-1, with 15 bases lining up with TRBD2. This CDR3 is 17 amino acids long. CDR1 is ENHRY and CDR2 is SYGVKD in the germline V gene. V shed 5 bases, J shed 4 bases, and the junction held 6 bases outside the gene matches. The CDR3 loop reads CAISTGLAGGSYNEQFF. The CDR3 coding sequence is TGTGCCATCAGTACAGGACTAGCGGGAGGGTCATACAATGAGCAGTTCTTC.

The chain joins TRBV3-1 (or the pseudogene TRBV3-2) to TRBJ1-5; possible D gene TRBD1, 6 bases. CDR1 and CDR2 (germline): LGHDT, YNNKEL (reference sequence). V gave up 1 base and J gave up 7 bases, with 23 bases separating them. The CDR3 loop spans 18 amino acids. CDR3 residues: CASSQGHTAGQQSQPQHF. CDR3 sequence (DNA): TGTGCCAGCAGCCAAGGCCATACAGCCGGACAGCAGAGCCAGCCCCAGCATTTT.

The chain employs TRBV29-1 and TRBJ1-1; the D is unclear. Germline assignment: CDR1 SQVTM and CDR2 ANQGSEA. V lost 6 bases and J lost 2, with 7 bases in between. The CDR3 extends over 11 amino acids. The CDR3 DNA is TGCAGCGTCCGGATCAACACTGAAGCTTTCTTT. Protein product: CSVRINTEAFF.